Below are 29 T cell receptor beta chains sequenced from a single sample in a study of human T cells and chemical hapten exposure. TCRdb re-analysed the RACE reads in MiXCR, keeping a single row per CDR3 protein. The sample includes more than 70,000 distinct CDR3 sequences, 10% to 15% of them seen just once. Time point denoted: patch test 1, 2 weeks after DPC sensitization. As for treatment: therapeutic diphenylcyclopropenone sensitization with weekly scalp DPC. Sequenced here: whole blood, sampled in connection with sensitization to the hapten diphenylcyclopropenone (DPC). The receptors were gathered from a woman aged 60 to 75 with alopecia areata. Some clones in this sample may be carry-over from other donors' samples.

This clonotype came up a few times. This chain joins TRBV19 and TRBJ1-6, with D possibly being TRBD1 (6 bases). The CDR3 consists of 17 residues. Trimming pared 3 bases from V and 7 bases from J, leaving 19 bases between. The V gene's germline CDR1 is LNHDA and CDR2 SQIVND (reference sequence). The CDR3 spells CASSIYTGARSNSPLHF. CDR3 coding DNA: TGTGCCAGTAGTATTTACACGGGGGCGCGAAGCAATTCACCCCTCCACTTT.

This sequence joins TRBV11-2 and TRBJ1-1; D is unresolved. Trimming took off 2 bases at V and 0 bases at J, with 13 bases between the two ends. Germline values: CDR1 SGHAT, CDR2 FQNNGV. The CDR3 is 16 amino acids. The CDR3 nucleotides read TGTGCCAGCAGCTTAACCGGCCGCATAATGAACACTGAAGCTTTCTTT. It translates to CASSLTGRIMNTEAFF.

This clonotype was seen ten or more times. The V gene is TRBV7-8, the J gene TRBJ2-7; 9 bases are shared with TRBD1. The CDR3 extends over 15 amino acids. CDR1 and CDR2 from the germline V gene are SGHVS and FQNEAQ. J gave up 6 bases and V 0 bases, and 6 bases lay outside the gene matches. The CDR3 DNA is TGTGCCAGCAGCTTAGCGTCGGGACAGGGAGCCGAGCAGTACTTC. Translating it yields CASSLASGQGAEQYF.

The chain carries TRBV10-3 and TRBJ2-7; D not certain. CDR1 is ENHRY and CDR2 is SYGVKD in the germline V gene. V was shortened by 2 bases and J by 3 bases, with 2 bases between the two germline ends. CDR3 length equals 11 residues. CDR3 region: CAISENYEQYF. Written as DNA, the CDR3 is TGTGCCATCAGTGAGAACTACGAGCAGTACTTC.

This chain joins TRBV7-8 and TRBJ2-3, with 8 bases lining up with TRBD2. Per the germline V gene, CDR1 is SGHVS and CDR2 is FQNEAQ. Trimming removed 5 bases from V and 2 bases from J; junction bases left unmatched: 9. The CDR3 is 16 residues long. The CDR3 sequence: CASSPPSGGNTDTQYF. DNA for the CDR3: TGTGCCAGCAGCCCACCGAGCGGGGGTAACACAGATACGCAGTATTTT.

The chain carries TRBV20-1 and TRBJ2-5; 7 nucleotides agree with TRBD1. The CDR3 is made up of 12 amino acids. Germline trimming cut 6 bases from V and 0 bases from J; bases unmatched to any gene: 1. Per germline, CDR1 DFQATT and CDR2 SNEGSKA (reference sequence). The CDR3 loop is CSADRNQETQYF. CDR3 bases: TGCAGTGCGGACAGGAACCAAGAGACCCAGTACTTC.

This clonotype was picked up many times. The chain recombines TRBV7-6 with TRBJ1-1, with D tentatively TRBD1 (5 bases). Trimming cost V 0 bases and J 11 bases, with 13 bases left between them. The germline gives CDR1 SGHVS, CDR2 FNYEAQ. This CDR3 is 13 amino acids long. As DNA, the CDR3 is TGTGCCAGCAGCTTAGCGCAGGGCAGGGACGCTTTCTTT. This translates into CASSLAQGRDAFF. Full variable domain (remainder filled in from reference TRBV7-6 and TRBJ1-1): GAGVSQSPRYKVTKRGQDVALRCDPISGHVSLYWYRQALGQGPEFLTYFNYEAQQDKSGLPNDRFSAERPEGSISTLTIQRTEQRDSAMYRCASSLAQGRDAFFGQGTRLTVV.

The gene calls are TRBV18 and TRBJ2-3; D possibly corresponds to TRBD1 (6 bases). Germline V CDR1 and CDR2: KGHSH, LQKENI. The CDR3 has 15 amino acids. Between the trimmed V and J ends, which lost 5 bases and 3 bases, there was a span of 15 bases. The CDR3 spells CASSNFRGATDTQYF. In DNA form, the CDR3 reads TGTGCCAGCTCAAACTTCAGGGGTGCTACAGATACGCAGTATTTT.

The chain combines TRBV12-3 or TRBV12-4 with TRBJ1-6; D gene unclear. Trimming pared 7 bases from V and 14 bases from J, leaving 12 bases between. This CDR3 contains 11 residues. The CDR3 DNA reads as TGTGCCAGCACCATGGACCTGACCCTCCACTTT. This codes for CASTMDLTLHF.

The V call is TRBV5-5, the J call TRBJ1-2; D uncertain. V was cut by 3 bases and J by 7 bases, with 16 bases left in between. CDR3 length equals 14 residues. Germline values: CDR1 SGHKS, CDR2 YYEKEE (reference sequence). The DNA for the CDR3 is TGTGCCAGCAGCTCAACACCGGCTCAGCCTGGCTACACCTTC. This sequence encodes CASSSTPAQPGYTF. The entire variable domain, with the rest obtained from reference TRBV5-5 and TRBJ1-2, is as follows: DAGVTQSPTHLIKTRGQQVTLRCSPISGHKSVSWYQQVLGQGPQFIFQYYEKEERGRGNFPDRFSARQFPNYSSELNVNALLLGDSALYLCASSSTPAQPGYTFGSGTRLTVV.

There are many counts of this clonotype. This rearrangement joins TRBV27 to TRBJ1-1, with 9 positions matching TRBD1. Looked up from germline, CDR1 is MNHEY and CDR2 is SMNVEV (reference sequence). J was trimmed by 4 bases and V by 3 bases; bases with no gene match: 9. The CDR3 runs to 16 residues. For the CDR3, the DNA is TGTGCCAGCAGTTTGGGGACAGGGTTTGGGGGCACTGAAGCTTTCTTT. Protein product: CASSLGTGFGGTEAFF.

There are many counts of this clonotype. The chain has TRBV19 and TRBJ2-1; TRBD2 matches 8 bases. Germline V gene lookup returns CDR1 LNHDA and CDR2 SQIVND (reference sequence). After removal of 5 bases from V and 4 bases from J, the junction contained 7 bases not matched to a gene. The CDR3 sequence is 15 residues long. The CDR3 sequence: CASSPRRGVYNEQFF. CDR3 DNA sequence: TGTGCCAGTAGTCCCCGGCGGGGGGTTTACAATGAGCAGTTCTTC.

This clonotype was counted many times. This chain uses TRBV29-1 with TRBJ2-7; tentatively, D is TRBD2 (5 bases). The CDR3 spans 12 residues. Trimming stripped 3 bases from V and 6 bases from J, with 12 bases between. Germline lookup yields CDR1 SQVTM and CDR2 ANQGSEA. CDR3 loop: CSVDQAGGEQYF. The CDR3 coding sequence is TGCAGCGTTGACCAGGCGGGTGGCGAGCAGTACTTC.

The V call is TRBV19, the J call TRBJ2-7; D is perhaps TRBD2 (5 bases). This CDR3 region has 15 residues. Trimming pared 7 bases from V and 2 bases from J, leaving 18 bases between. Germline V CDR1 and CDR2: LNHDA, SQIVND (reference sequence). The CDR3 loop is CASTTTGGPAYEQYF. CDR3 nucleotides: TGTGCCAGTACCACGACCGGCGGGCCGGCCTACGAGCAGTACTTC.

This clonotype has just a few counts. The chain is built from TRBV2 and TRBJ2-5; D not certain. V was shortened by 6 bases and J by 5 bases, with 7 bases between the two germline ends. The germline gives CDR1 SNHLY, CDR2 FYNNEI. CDR3 length: 11 amino acids. CDR3 sequence reads: CASSQKETQYF. CDR3 DNA sequence: TGTGCCAGCAGCCAAAAGGAGACCCAGTACTTC.

The rearrangement joins TRBV5-4 to TRBJ2-5; 9 nucleotides line up with TRBD2. CDR1 and CDR2 (germline): SGHNT, YYREEE (reference sequence). V lost 4 bases and J lost 4; bases outside the gene matches: 8. CDR3 size: 15 residues. The CDR3 DNA is TGTGCCAGCAGCCCCCCAGCGGGGGGCATAGAGACCCAGTACTTC. Its translation is CASSPPAGGIETQYF.

This chain connects TRBV29-1 to TRBJ2-7; possible D gene TRBD1, 6 bases. Trimming stripped 6 bases from V and 4 bases from J, with 13 bases between. Per germline, CDR1 SQVTM and CDR2 ANQGSEA. The CDR3 contains 12 residues. DNA for the CDR3: TGCAGCGTCCTAACCCAGGGGTACGAGCAGTACTTC. Encoded protein: CSVLTQGYEQYF.

This clonotype was found many times. The J gene is TRBJ1-5, the V gene TRBV5-8; D not certain. Germline CDR1 and CDR2: SGHTS and YDEGEE. This CDR3 has 13 amino acids. Trimming removed 0 bases from V and 4 bases from J, with 5 bases in between. The CDR3 nucleotides read TGTGCCAGCAGCTTGGATAGGAATCAGCCCCAGCATTTT. Translation gives CASSLDRNQPQHF.

The chain has TRBV29-1 and TRBJ2-3; weak D call: TRBD2 (6 bases). The CDR3 runs to 12 residues. Between the trimmed V and J ends, which lost 8 bases and 8 bases, there was a span of 17 bases. The germline CDR1 and CDR2 sequences are SQVTM and ANQGSEA. CDR3 bases: TGCAGCTCCGAAGGAGGGGTGGGTACGCAGTATTTT. Protein: CSSEGGVGTQYF.

This clonotype was recorded many times. The J gene is TRBJ2-5, the V gene TRBV7-9; D is unclear. This CDR3 is built from 15 residues. Germline V gene data show CDR1 as SEHNR and CDR2 as FQNEAQ (reference sequence). V shed 1 base and J shed 1 base, with 10 bases lying between them. The CDR3 is CASSLDLQSQETQYF. In nucleotides, the CDR3 is TGTGCCAGCAGCTTAGATCTACAGAGCCAAGAGACCCAGTACTTC.

This clonotype occurred many times. The V and J genes are TRBV29-1 and TRBJ1-2, with D unclear. Germline lookup yields CDR1 SQVTM and CDR2 ANQGSEA. Between the trimmed V and J ends, which lost 7 bases and 0 bases, there was a span of 15 bases. This CDR3 is built from 14 residues. The CDR3 sequence is CSATPYSANYGYTF. The CDR3 coding sequence is TGCAGCGCCACTCCCTATTCAGCTAACTATGGCTACACCTTC.

This clonotype was counted at least ten times. The chain combines TRBV10-2 with TRBJ1-6, with no clear D. The germline V gene encodes CDR1 WSHSY and CDR2 SAAADI. This CDR3 spans 14 amino acids. Trimming removed 0 bases at V and 10 bases at J, with 10 bases between. CDR3 nucleotide sequence: TGCGCCAGCAGTGAGTCAGGGTTTGAATCACCCCTCCACTTT. Protein sequence: CASSESGFESPLHF.

This clonotype was seen many times. V and J are TRBV5-1 and TRBJ2-1; no definite D call. V gave up 0 bases and J gave up 4 bases, with 5 bases separating them. The CDR3 runs 13 residues. CDR1 SGHRS and CDR2 YFSETQ come from the germline V gene. The CDR3 sequence is CASSLGAYNEQFF. CDR3 nucleotide sequence: TGCGCCAGCAGCTTGGGAGCATACAATGAGCAGTTCTTC.

This chain connects TRBV3-1 to TRBJ1-1, with D possibly being TRBD1 (5 bases). The CDR3 spans 15 residues. Germline V gene sequence: CDR1 LGHDT, CDR2 YNNKEL (reference sequence). V lost 1 base and J lost 5, with 14 bases in between. The CDR3, as DNA: TGTGCCAGCAGCCAAGGGGACTCAGGGTGGACTGAAGCTTTCTTT. Translated: CASSQGDSGWTEAFF. Looking up the rest from reference TRBV3-1 and TRBJ1-1 gives the full variable domain: DTAVSQTPKYLVTQMGNDKSIKCEQNLGHDTMYWYKQDSKKFLKIMFSYNNKELIINETVPNRFSPKSPDKAHLNLHINSLELGDSAVYFCASSQGDSGWTEAFFGQGTRLTVV.

This clonotype was counted only a few times. This rearrangement joins TRBV28 to TRBJ1-2; 7 bases are a match to TRBD1. The CDR3 runs 15 residues. V gave up 7 bases and J gave up 5 bases; unmatched junction bases: 13. Germline-derived CDR1 and CDR2 are MDHEN and SYDVKM. CDR3 amino acids: CASTALQGQVYGYTF. The CDR3 DNA follows: TGTGCCAGCACCGCGTTGCAAGGACAGGTTTATGGCTACACCTTC.

This clonotype has a count of ten or more. The rearrangement uses TRBV29-1 and TRBJ2-5; 8 positions agree with TRBD2. Germline CDR1 and CDR2: SQVTM and ANQGSEA. With 3 bases clipped from V and 5 bases from J, the junction kept 8 bases outside the gene matches. This CDR3 region has 14 residues. The CDR3 DNA is TGCAGCGTTGATTACGGGACTAGGCGGGAGACCCAGTACTTC. Translation gives CSVDYGTRRETQYF.

This clonotype was picked up a small number of times. The chain couples TRBV10-3 to TRBJ2-7, with D perhaps TRBD1 or TRBD2 (5 bases each). This CDR3 comprises 11 residues. V gave up 5 bases and J gave up 6 bases, with 8 bases separating them. In germline, CDR1 is ENHRY, CDR2 SYGVKD. The CDR3 DNA reads as TGTGCCATCAGTCCAGGGACCGAGCAGTACTTC. This codes for CAISPGTEQYF.

The CDR3, as DNA: TGTGCCAGCAGCTTAGGGGCGGGTGATGGCTACACCTTC. Encoded protein: CASSLGAGDGYTF. V and J are TRBV7-3 and TRBJ1-2, with D possibly being TRBD1 (5 bases). Germline assignment: CDR1 SGHTA and CDR2 FQGTGA. CDR3 size: 13 residues. V was shortened by 2 bases and J by 6 bases, with 10 bases between the two germline ends.

This clonotype was counted ten times or more. V and J are TRBV30 and TRBJ1-5, with TRBD1 matching over 8 bases. Germline trimming cut 1 base from V and 0 bases from J; bases unmatched to any gene: 5. The CDR3 totals 16 residues. Germline V lookup: CDR1 GTSNPN, CDR2 SVGIG (reference sequence). This CDR3 is CAWSGGQAHSNQPQHF. CDR3 sequence (DNA): TGTGCCTGGAGTGGGGGACAGGCACATAGCAATCAGCCCCAGCATTTT.